These T cell receptor beta chains were read from a single sample in a study of T cell responses to AZD1222 COVID-19 vaccine. Only in-frame clones appear in the TCRdb table, and some are missing; sequencing was by immunoSEQ multiplex PCR. The table has about 170,000 clones, approximately 92% seen once; the top ten hold about 3%. The material was peripheral blood, obtained on day 0 of AZD1222 vaccination. The receptors shown here come from an adult in good health. Both conserved end residues are part of each CDR3. The D gene is left open where the match is weak. Expanded clones get a size class; other rows say once, few or many, or leave the size out.

d_call: TRBD1; clone_size: once; j_call: TRBJ1-2; v_call: TRBV18; cdr3_nt: TGTGCCAGCTCACCAAGGACAGGGGAAGGCTACACCTTC; cdr3_aa: CASSPRTGEGYTF
d_call: TRBD1; clone_size: -; j_call: TRBJ1-5; v_call: TRBV28; cdr3_nt: TGTGCCAGCAGCTTTACCATCGGGACAGGAGAGGTTCAGCCCCAGCATTTT; cdr3_aa: CASSFTIGTGEVQPQHF
d_call: TRBD2; clone_size: -; j_call: TRBJ2-1; v_call: TRBV27; cdr3_nt: TGTGCCAGCAGTTTATCCTTTGCGGGAGCCAATGAGCAGTTCTTC; cdr3_aa: CASSLSFAGANEQFF
d_call: TRBD1; clone_size: once; j_call: TRBJ2-7; v_call: TRBV11-2; cdr3_nt: TGTGCCAGCAGCTTATCCGGGACAGGGTTCTCCTACGAGCAGTACTTC; cdr3_aa: CASSLSGTGFSYEQYF
d_call: TRBD2; clone_size: once; j_call: TRBJ2-3; v_call: TRBV15; cdr3_nt: TGTGCCACCAGCAAAGTTAATACCGGGACTAGCGGGTCAGATACGCAGTATTTT; cdr3_aa: CATSKVNTGTSGSDTQYF
d_call: TRBD1; clone_size: -; j_call: TRBJ1-2; v_call: TRBV12-3/TRBV12-4; cdr3_nt: TGTGCCAGCAACAGGGGAGGCTATGGCTACACCTTC; cdr3_aa: CASNRGGYGYTF
d_call: -; clone_size: -; j_call: TRBJ2-2; v_call: TRBV9; cdr3_nt: TGTGCCAGCAGCGCCGGGACAGGGGAGCTGTTTTTT; cdr3_aa: CASSAGTGELFF
d_call: -; clone_size: -; j_call: TRBJ1-5; v_call: TRBV5-8; cdr3_nt: TGTGCCAGCAGCTTGTGGGACCAGCCCCAGCATTTT; cdr3_aa: CASSLWDQPQHF
d_call: -; clone_size: -; j_call: TRBJ2-7; v_call: TRBV4-2; cdr3_nt: TGTGCCAGCAGCCAAGAACCCTTCATACAGGACTCCTACGAGCAGTACTTC; cdr3_aa: CASSQEPFIQDSYEQYF
d_call: TRBD2; clone_size: -; j_call: TRBJ2-1; v_call: TRBV19; cdr3_nt: TGTGCCAGTAGTATAGGCGGGCTAGCGGGAACGGGATGGGGATCCTCCTACAATGAGCAGTTCTTC; cdr3_aa: CASSIGGLAGTGWGSSYNEQFF
d_call: TRBD1; clone_size: -; j_call: TRBJ2-7; v_call: TRBV7-9; cdr3_nt: TGTGCCAGCAGCCGGACAGGGGGGACCTACGAGCAGTACTTC; cdr3_aa: CASSRTGGTYEQYF
d_call: -; clone_size: once; j_call: TRBJ2-5; v_call: TRBV20-1; cdr3_nt: TGCAGTGCTAGTACAGGTGGCCAAGAGACCCAGTACTTC; cdr3_aa: CSASTGGQETQYF
d_call: -; clone_size: -; j_call: TRBJ1-3; v_call: TRBV20-1; cdr3_nt: TGCAGTGCTAAGACGGGAAACACCATATATTTT; cdr3_aa: CSAKTGNTIYF
d_call: -; clone_size: -; j_call: TRBJ2-3; v_call: TRBV6-1; cdr3_nt: TGTGCCAGCAGTAGTAGAACCGGGACTCCAGATACGCAGTATTTT; cdr3_aa: CASSSRTGTPDTQYF
d_call: -; clone_size: -; j_call: TRBJ2-7; v_call: TRBV5-6; cdr3_nt: TGTGCCAGCAGCTTAGGACTCTACGAGCAGTACTTC; cdr3_aa: CASSLGLYEQYF
d_call: TRBD2; clone_size: -; j_call: TRBJ2-5; v_call: TRBV11-2; cdr3_nt: TGTGCCAGCAGCTTAGATCTTCTAGCGGGTTGGAAGACCCAGTACTTC; cdr3_aa: CASSLDLLAGWKTQYF
d_call: -; clone_size: -; j_call: TRBJ2-1; v_call: TRBV5-8; cdr3_nt: TGTGCCAGCAGCTGGGGGGACAGCCTAACCAATGAGCAGTTCTTC; cdr3_aa: CASSWGDSLTNEQFF
d_call: -; clone_size: -; j_call: TRBJ2-7; v_call: TRBV20-1; cdr3_nt: TGCAGCGGTTCCGGGACCTCCCAGCAGTACTTC; cdr3_aa: CSGSGTSQQYF
d_call: -; clone_size: -; j_call: TRBJ1-2; v_call: TRBV7-9; cdr3_nt: TGTGCCAGCAGCTTAGGAGAGGGACGGGGGAACTATGGCTACACCTTC; cdr3_aa: CASSLGEGRGNYGYTF
d_call: -; clone_size: -; j_call: TRBJ2-7; v_call: TRBV5-4; cdr3_nt: TGTGCCAGCAGCTTGAATAGCGAAGGCTACGAGCAGTACTTC; cdr3_aa: CASSLNSEGYEQYF
d_call: -; clone_size: -; j_call: TRBJ1-1; v_call: TRBV5-8; cdr3_nt: TGTGCCAGCAGCTTGCTAGAGAACACTGAAGCTTTCTTT; cdr3_aa: CASSLLENTEAFF
d_call: -; clone_size: once; j_call: TRBJ1-2; v_call: TRBV7-9; cdr3_nt: TGTGCCAGCAGCTCCGACAGTGTCCCCTATGGCTACACCTTC; cdr3_aa: CASSSDSVPYGYTF
d_call: -; clone_size: -; j_call: TRBJ2-3; v_call: TRBV3-1/TRBV3-2; cdr3_nt: TGTGCCAGCAGCAGAAACCCCGGGAGAGATACGCAGTATTTT; cdr3_aa: CASSRNPGRDTQYF
d_call: -; clone_size: -; j_call: TRBJ1-1; v_call: TRBV4-1; cdr3_nt: TGCGCCAGCAGCCCAACCGAGGGGAAGTCGTCCCAGTCCGAAGCTTTCTTT; cdr3_aa: CASSPTEGKSSQSEAFF
d_call: -; clone_size: -; j_call: TRBJ2-6; v_call: TRBV24-1; cdr3_nt: TGTGCCACCAGTGATTTGCCCCCGAGCTCTGGGGCCAACGTCCTGACTTTC; cdr3_aa: CATSDLPPSSGANVLTF
d_call: -; clone_size: -; j_call: TRBJ2-7; v_call: TRBV7-9; cdr3_nt: TGTGCCAGCACCGCTAAGGGAAGCGAGCAGTACTTC; cdr3_aa: CASTAKGSEQYF
d_call: -; clone_size: -; j_call: TRBJ1-1; v_call: TRBV24-1; cdr3_nt: TGTGCCACCAGTGATCTGGAGGACACTGAAGCTTTCTTT; cdr3_aa: CATSDLEDTEAFF
d_call: -; clone_size: once; j_call: TRBJ2-7; v_call: TRBV7-9; cdr3_nt: TGTGCCAGCAGCTTAGTCCTTGGCGGGACGGGCGAGCAGTACTTC; cdr3_aa: CASSLVLGGTGEQYF
d_call: -; clone_size: -; j_call: TRBJ1-2; v_call: TRBV24-1; cdr3_nt: TGTGCCACCAGTGATTCCGACTATGGCTACACCTTC; cdr3_aa: CATSDSDYGYTF
d_call: -; clone_size: once; j_call: TRBJ1-6; v_call: TRBV28; cdr3_nt: TGTGCCATTCGGGGACCAGGCTCACCCCTCCACTTT; cdr3_aa: CAIRGPGSPLHF